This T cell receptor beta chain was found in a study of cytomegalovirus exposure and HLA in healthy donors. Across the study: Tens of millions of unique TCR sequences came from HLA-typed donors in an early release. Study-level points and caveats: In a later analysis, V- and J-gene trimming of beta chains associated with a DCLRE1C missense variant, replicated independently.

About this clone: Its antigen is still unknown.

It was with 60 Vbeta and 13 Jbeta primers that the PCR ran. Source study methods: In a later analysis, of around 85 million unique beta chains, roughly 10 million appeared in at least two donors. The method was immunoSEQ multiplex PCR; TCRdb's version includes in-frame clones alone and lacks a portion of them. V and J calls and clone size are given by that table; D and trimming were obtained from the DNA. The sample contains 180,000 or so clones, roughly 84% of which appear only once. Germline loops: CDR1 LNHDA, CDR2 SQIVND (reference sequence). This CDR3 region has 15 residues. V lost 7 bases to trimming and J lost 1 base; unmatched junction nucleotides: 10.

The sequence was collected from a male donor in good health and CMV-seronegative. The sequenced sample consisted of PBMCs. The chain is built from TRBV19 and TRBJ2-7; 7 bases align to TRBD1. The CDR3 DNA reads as TGTGCCAGTACCCCAACCTTCAGGGGGTCCTACGAGCAGTACTTC. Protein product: CASTPTFRGSYEQYF.